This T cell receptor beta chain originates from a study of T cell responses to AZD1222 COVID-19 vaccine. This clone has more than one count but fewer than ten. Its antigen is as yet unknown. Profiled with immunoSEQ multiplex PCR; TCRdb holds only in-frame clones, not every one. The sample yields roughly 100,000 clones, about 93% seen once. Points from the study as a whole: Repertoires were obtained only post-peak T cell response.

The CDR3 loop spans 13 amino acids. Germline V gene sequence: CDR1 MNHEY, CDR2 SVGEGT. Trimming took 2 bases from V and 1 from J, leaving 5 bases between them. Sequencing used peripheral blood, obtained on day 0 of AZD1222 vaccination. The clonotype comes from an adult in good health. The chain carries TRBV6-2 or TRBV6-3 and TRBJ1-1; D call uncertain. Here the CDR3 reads CASSYRGNTEAFF. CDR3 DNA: TGTGCCAGCAGTTACCGGGGGAACACTGAAGCTTTCTTT.